Listed below are T cell receptor beta chains from one sample, sequenced in a study of T cells after yellow fever vaccination. One entry per CDR3 protein results from TCRdb running MiXCR on the 5' RACE reads. The table records 240,000 or so distinct CDR3 sequences, 6.9% of them present only once. Sequenced here: CD4+ T cells sorted from PBMCs, sampled 15 days after the yellow fever booster vaccination. Receptors were obtained from a man aged 30 to 39 who received the YFV17D yellow fever vaccine. CDR3s include the opening cysteine and the closing phenylalanine or tryptophan. Each record gives: J gene, V gene, CDR3 protein.

>TRBJ2-5|TRBV20-1
CSAYPGEARETQYF
>TRBJ1-2|TRBV6-1
CASARQDRGYGYTF
>TRBJ1-2|TRBV5-1
CASSSLTDGGYTF
>TRBJ2-7|TRBV6-1
CASSDRVTTYEQYF
>TRBJ2-3|TRBV10-2
CASSPPGLIADTQYF
>TRBJ1-5|TRBV7-8
CASSLDLSQPQHF
>TRBJ2-5|TRBV29-1
CSVVTSGSGETQYF
>TRBJ2-5|TRBV10-3
CAIELEELETQYF
>TRBJ2-1|TRBV10-2
CATALDNEQFF
>TRBJ2-1|TRBV6-2/TRBV6-3
CASSWLAWNEQFF
>TRBJ2-2|TRBV6-1
CASSAGVFGELFF
>TRBJ2-6|TRBV19
CASSTGFGANVLTF
>TRBJ2-1|TRBV19
CASSIIRNEQFF
>TRBJ2-5|TRBV7-9
CASSIQLIYQETQYF
>TRBJ2-7|TRBV7-2
CASSLAWDRAFYEQYF
>TRBJ2-7|TRBV30
CAWNKGRGRNEQYF
>TRBJ2-2|TRBV5-1
CASSLVRGGDTGELFF
>TRBJ2-5|TRBV20-1
CSARRAGTQETQYF
>TRBJ2-3|TRBV9
CASSVGSGRTDTQYF
>TRBJ2-5|TRBV29-1
CSALTSGSGGTQYF
>TRBJ2-3|TRBV19
CASSIGGSTDTQYF
>TRBJ2-3|TRBV12-3/TRBV12-4
CASSFRWDTQYF
>TRBJ1-1|TRBV18
CASSPTGDIEAFF
>TRBJ2-7|TRBV9
CASSARGRSYEQYF
>TRBJ2-5|TRBV18
CASSPTGTQETQYF
>TRBJ2-3|TRBV4-2
CASSPGRGRPGHTQYF
>TRBJ2-3|TRBV9
CASSVEQGITDTQYF
>TRBJ1-5|TRBV19
CASSITSHNQPQHF
>TRBJ1-2|TRBV6-1
CASSRTVFYGYTF
>TRBJ1-1|TRBV19
CASTGLFSTEAFF
>TRBJ2-3|TRBV5-5
CASSTFTGSDTQYF
>TRBJ2-7|TRBV6-1
CASEIGVGGDEQYF
>TRBJ2-7|TRBV20-1
CSARDGGLATYEQYF
>TRBJ2-7|TRBV30
CAWSPPGVREQYF
>TRBJ2-1|TRBV12-3/TRBV12-4
CASSLGTSGNEQFF
>TRBJ2-4|TRBV20-1
CSASRGRAKNIQYF
>TRBJ1-1|TRBV5-1
CASSLGATVNTEAFF
>TRBJ2-5|TRBV7-2
CASSLAETQYF
>TRBJ2-5|TRBV5-1
CASSGGRANLQETQYF
>TRBJ2-2|TRBV7-7
CASSPQRSNTGELFF
>TRBJ2-4|TRBV7-2
CASSWGGHRGSKNIQYF
>TRBJ2-3|TRBV10-3
CAIGPGQGVRTLDTQYF
>TRBJ2-1|TRBV2
CASSAPRTSFNEQFF
>TRBJ2-7|TRBV30
CAWREIAGQNEQYF
>TRBJ2-3|TRBV6-5
CASRLNAGLTDTQYF
>TRBJ2-4|TRBV11-2
CASSLGQPYGRAKNIQYF
>TRBJ2-5|TRBV7-2
CASSFRLAETQYF
>TRBJ2-5|TRBV7-6
CASSLAPSRETQYF